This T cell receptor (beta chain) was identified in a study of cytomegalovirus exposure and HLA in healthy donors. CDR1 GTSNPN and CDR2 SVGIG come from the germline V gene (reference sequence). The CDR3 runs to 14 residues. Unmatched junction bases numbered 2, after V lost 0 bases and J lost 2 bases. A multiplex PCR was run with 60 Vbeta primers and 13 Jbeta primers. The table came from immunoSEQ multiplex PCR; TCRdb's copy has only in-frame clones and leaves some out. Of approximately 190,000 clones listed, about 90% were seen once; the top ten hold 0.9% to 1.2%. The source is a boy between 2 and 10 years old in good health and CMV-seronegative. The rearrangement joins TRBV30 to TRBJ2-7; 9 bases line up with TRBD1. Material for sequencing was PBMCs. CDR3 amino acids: CAWSVGQGAYEQYF. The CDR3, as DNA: TGTGCCTGGAGTGTGGGACAGGGTGCCTACGAGCAGTACTTC.